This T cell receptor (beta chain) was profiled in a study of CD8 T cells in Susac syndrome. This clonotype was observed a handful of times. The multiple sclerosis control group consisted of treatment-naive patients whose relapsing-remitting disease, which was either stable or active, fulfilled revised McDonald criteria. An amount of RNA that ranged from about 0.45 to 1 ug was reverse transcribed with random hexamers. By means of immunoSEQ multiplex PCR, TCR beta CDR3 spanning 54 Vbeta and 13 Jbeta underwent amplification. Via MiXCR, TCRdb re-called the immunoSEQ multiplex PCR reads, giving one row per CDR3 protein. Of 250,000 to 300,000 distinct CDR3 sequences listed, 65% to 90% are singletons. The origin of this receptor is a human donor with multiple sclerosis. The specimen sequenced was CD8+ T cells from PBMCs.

DNA for the CDR3: TGTGCCAGCACCGGCCTAGCGGGAGAGGGAGAGACCCAGTACTTC. Its protein product is CASTGLAGEGETQYF. V gene TRBV6-1 combines with J gene TRBJ2-5, with 10 bases identical to TRBD2. V was pared by 7 bases and J by 4 bases, with 9 bases of the junction left unmatched. The CDR3 contains 15 residues. Germline values: CDR1 MNHNS, CDR2 SASEGT.